This is a list of T cell receptor beta chains from one sample in a study of cytomegalovirus exposure and HLA in healthy donors. Sequencing was performed with immunoSEQ multiplex PCR; in TCRdb, only in-frame clones are kept and a portion is missing. Of around 140,000 clones in the sample, around 80% were seen once. The sample was PBMCs. These TCRs come from a female donor in good health and CMV-seronegative. Each CDR3 is given with its conserved first and last residue. D genes are given only for firm matches. Expanded clones are given a class, and other clones once, few, many or no size at all.

TRBJ1-2 | TRBD1 | NA | TRBV28 | TGTGCCATCAAACAGGGGGGGATCTATGGCTACACCTTC | CAIKQGGIYGYTF
TRBJ2-1 | TRBD2 | NA | TRBV27 | TGTGCCAGCAGTTTATTGGGTAGCGGGTCTGCTCACAATGAGCAGTTCTTC | CASSLLGSGSAHNEQFF
TRBJ1-1 | NA | NA | TRBV28 | TGTGCCAGCAGGGAACGGGGAGGGGGCACTGAAGCTTTCTTT | CASRERGGGTEAFF
TRBJ1-2 | TRBD1 | NA | TRBV28 | TGTGCCAGCAGTTCCTCCGGGACAGGGGCCCGAGGCTACACCTTC | CASSSSGTGARGYTF
TRBJ1-5 | NA | NA | TRBV4-1 | TGCGCCAGCAGCCAGGCCCAAAATAGCAATCAGCCCCAGCATTTT | CASSQAQNSNQPQHF
TRBJ1-1 | NA | NA | TRBV19 | TGTGCCAGTAGTATATTGGCCAGGGTCAGGTATAGCACTGAAGCTTTCTTT | CASSILARVRYSTEAFF
TRBJ1-1 | TRBD1 | few | TRBV28 | TGTGCCAGCAGTCCCTCGGACAGGGCGGTCACTGAAGCTTTCTTT | CASSPSDRAVTEAFF
TRBJ1-2 | TRBD1 | once | TRBV7-2 | TGTGCCAGCACTCCTAAAACAGGGGGGCCTGCCTACACCTTC | CASTPKTGGPAYTF
TRBJ2-5 | NA | NA | TRBV5-1 | TGCGCCAGCAGCTTGGAGGGGGTTGGGGTATTGAAGACCCAGTACTTC | CASSLEGVGVLKTQYF
TRBJ2-3 | NA | once | TRBV30 | TGTGCCTGGAGACCGACCCGGAGCGCAGATACGCAGTATTTT | CAWRPTRSADTQYF
TRBJ2-7 | NA | NA | TRBV18 | TGTGCCAGCTCACCATATGGGGCAGGGGCGATTGCCTACGAGCAGTACTTC | CASSPYGAGAIAYEQYF
TRBJ2-5 | NA | few | TRBV5-5 | TGTGCCAGCAGCCCCGAGGGTAGCTGGGAGACCCAGTACTTC | CASSPEGSWETQYF
TRBJ2-7 | TRBD1 | NA | TRBV14 | TGTGCCAGCAGCCAACTTGGGACAGGAAAGAGCGAGCAGTACTTC | CASSQLGTGKSEQYF
TRBJ2-2 | TRBD2 | NA | TRBV19 | TGTGCCAGCAGGGAGGGTGGTGTGGCCGGGGAGCTGTTTTTT | CASREGGVAGELFF
TRBJ1-1 | TRBD1 | NA | TRBV4-2 | TGTGCCAGCAGCCAACAACCCACGGGACAGGGGGCCGGGTACGGCTCAGCTTTCTTT | CASSQQPTGQGAGYGSAFF
TRBJ2-7 | TRBD2 | NA | TRBV28 | TGTGCCAGCAGTCCGCTGGCTAGCGGGACCTACGAGCAGTACTTC | CASSPLASGTYEQYF
TRBJ2-2 | TRBD2 | NA | TRBV28 | TGTGCCAGCAGTCCCACTGGAGCGGGAGTCAGCCTCGGCGGGGAGCTGTTTTTT | CASSPTGAGVSLGGELFF
TRBJ2-7 | NA | NA | TRBV9 | TGTGCCAGCAGCGCCGCCCCCGGGACAATCTACGAGCAGTACTTC | CASSAAPGTIYEQYF
TRBJ2-7 | TRBD2 | NA | TRBV10-3 | TGTGCCATCAGTGAGGGACTAGCCTCTTCCTACGAGCAGTACTTC | CAISEGLASSYEQYF
TRBJ2-7 | TRBD2 | NA | TRBV15 | TGTGCCACCAGCAGAGTGGAACGGGAGGGCAACGAGCAGTACTTC | CATSRVEREGNEQYF
TRBJ2-7 | NA | NA | TRBV2 | TGTGCCAGCAGTGCGGGTCTGTTGGCCCTCTACGAGCAGTACTTC | CASSAGLLALYEQYF
TRBJ1-6 | TRBD1 | NA | TRBV28 | TGTGCCACCGACGACAGGGTTAATTCACCCCTCCACTTT | CATDDRVNSPLHF
TRBJ1-4 | NA | once | TRBV19 | TGTGCCAGTAGTAGGGAGATTGCAACTAATGAAAAACTGTTTTTT | CASSREIATNEKLFF
TRBJ2-1 | NA | once | TRBV5-8 | TGTGCCAGCAGCTTGGCGTTAACTATCAATGAGCAGTTCTTC | CASSLALTINEQFF
TRBJ1-1 | TRBD1 | NA | TRBV5-6 | TGTGCCAGCAGTCTAGGACAGGCCCCGAACGAAGCTTTCTTT | CASSLGQAPNEAFF
TRBJ2-7 | TRBD2 | NA | TRBV6-1 | TGTGCCAGCAGTGAAAGGCTAGCGGCCTCTTCCGAGCAGTACTTC | CASSERLAASSEQYF
TRBJ2-1 | TRBD2 | NA | TRBV5-1 | TGCGCCAGCAGCTTGTTTGGGCTAGCGGGAGAAGGTGAGCAGTTCTTC | CASSLFGLAGEGEQFF
TRBJ2-7 | TRBD2 | NA | TRBV19 | TGTGCCAGTAGTATTAACCTCGGCGTACTAGCGGGAGGTACCTACGAGCAGTACTTC | CASSINLGVLAGGTYEQYF
TRBJ1-2 | NA | once | TRBV2 | TGTGCCAGCAAAGAGTCGCCGACCTCTAGGGGCTACACCTTC | CASKESPTSRGYTF
TRBJ1-6 | TRBD1 | NA | TRBV28 | TGTGCCAGCAGTTTATATTTGGACAGGGGGCTTTCACCCCTCCACTTT | CASSLYLDRGLSPLHF
TRBJ2-2 | TRBD1 | NA | TRBV2 | TGTGCCAGCAGATGGGACAGGGGCACCGGGGAGCTGTTTTTT | CASRWDRGTGELFF
TRBJ1-1 | NA | NA | TRBV5-6 | TGTGCCAGCAGCTTATCGGTTGGGCACACTGAAGCTTTCTTT | CASSLSVGHTEAFF
TRBJ2-7 | TRBD1 | once | TRBV4-1 | TGCGCCAGCAGCCAACCTAGGGACAGGGGGGGATCCGAGCAGTACTTC | CASSQPRDRGGSEQYF
TRBJ1-4 | NA | NA | TRBV28 | TGTGCCAGCAGTTTTATCGGGGGGCGAGGAGAAAAACTGTTTTTT | CASSFIGGRGEKLFF
TRBJ2-1 | TRBD1 | NA | TRBV7-6 | TGTGCCAGCAGCCACCCGCCGGGGACAGGGCACAATGAGCAGTTCTTC | CASSHPPGTGHNEQFF
TRBJ1-6 | NA | NA | TRBV6-5 | TGTGCCAGCAGTGCCGTGGGTAGGGGCTCACCCCTCCACTTT | CASSAVGRGSPLHF
TRBJ1-5 | NA | NA | TRBV4-3 | TGCGCCAGCAGCCAAGACCACACAAATCAGCCCCAGCATTTT | CASSQDHTNQPQHF
TRBJ1-1 | NA | few | TRBV28 | TGTGCCAGCAGTTTAGATTGGCAGAACACTGAAGCTTTCTTT | CASSLDWQNTEAFF
TRBJ2-3 | NA | NA | TRBV29-1 | TGCAGCGTTGAGGCTCGACTCACAGATACGCAGTATTTT | CSVEARLTDTQYF
TRBJ1-2 | NA | NA | TRBV9 | TGTGCCAGCAGCGCTGAGACGGGAGCCGGCTACCCCTTC | CASSAETGAGYPF
TRBJ2-5 | TRBD1 | NA | TRBV2 | TGTGCCAGCACAGGGCACAGGGGTGGAGAGACCCAGTACTTC | CASTGHRGGETQYF
TRBJ1-5 | NA | few | TRBV27 | TGTGCCAGCAGTCCCTCGGGCGGGGCTAGCAATCAGCCCCAGCATTTT | CASSPSGGASNQPQHF
TRBJ1-2 | NA | NA | TRBV6-1 | TGTGCCAGCAGTGAGGCAGGACACTATGGCTACCCCTTC | CASSEAGHYGYPF
TRBJ1-1 | NA | NA | TRBV21-1 | TGTGCCAGCAGCCCCCGGTGGACCGGGACAGGGGGGAGTGGTTGCACTGAAGCTTTCTTT | CASSPRWTGTGGSGCTEAFF
TRBJ2-7 | TRBD2 | NA | TRBV27 | TGTGCCAGCAGTCCCCAAGGACTAGCGGGGACCTTCTACGAGCAGTACTTC | CASSPQGLAGTFYEQYF
TRBJ2-1 | TRBD1 | few | TRBV4-1 | TGCGCCAGCAGCCAAGATTGGACAGGGGCCTACAATGAGCAGTTCTTC | CASSQDWTGAYNEQFF
TRBJ2-5 | NA | NA | TRBV6-6 | TGTGCCAGCAGTGCTGTGTCAGGGGTGAGAGAGACCCAGTACTTC | CASSAVSGVRETQYF
TRBJ2-1 | TRBD2 | NA | TRBV28 | TGTGCCAGCAGAACAAGGACTAGCGGGTCCTCCTACAATGAGCAGTTCTTC | CASRTRTSGSSYNEQFF
TRBJ2-1 | TRBD2 | NA | TRBV5-1 | TGCGCCAGCAGCTTTGTAGGGGCGGGGGGCTACAATGAGCAGTTCTTC | CASSFVGAGGYNEQFF
TRBJ1-5 | TRBD1 | NA | TRBV7-2 | TGTGCCAGCAGCTTAGAACCCGGGACAGGGAATCAGCCCCAGCATTTT | CASSLEPGTGNQPQHF
TRBJ1-2 | NA | NA | TRBV30 | TGTGCCTGTTACGACTGGACTTATGGCTACACCTTC | CACYDWTYGYTF
TRBJ2-3 | TRBD1 | NA | TRBV6-1 | TGTGCCAGCAGTGCCTTAAGCTGGGGACAGACCACAGATACGCAGTATTTT | CASSALSWGQTTDTQYF
TRBJ1-1 | TRBD1 | NA | TRBV27 | TGTGCCAGCAGTTTATTTCAGGGGGCGACTGAAGCTTTCTTT | CASSLFQGATEAFF